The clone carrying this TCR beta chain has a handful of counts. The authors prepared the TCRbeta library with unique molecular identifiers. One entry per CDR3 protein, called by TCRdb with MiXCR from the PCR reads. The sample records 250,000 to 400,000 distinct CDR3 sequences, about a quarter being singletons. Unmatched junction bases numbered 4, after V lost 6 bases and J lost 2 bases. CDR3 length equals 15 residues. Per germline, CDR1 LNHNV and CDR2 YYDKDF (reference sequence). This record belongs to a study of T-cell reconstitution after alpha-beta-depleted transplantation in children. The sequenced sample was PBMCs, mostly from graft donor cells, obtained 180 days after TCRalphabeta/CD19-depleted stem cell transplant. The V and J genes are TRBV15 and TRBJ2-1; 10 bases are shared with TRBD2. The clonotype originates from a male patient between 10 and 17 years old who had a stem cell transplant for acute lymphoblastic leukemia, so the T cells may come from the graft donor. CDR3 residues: CATRTGTSAYNEQFF. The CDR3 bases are TGTGCCACCAGAACAGGGACTAGCGCCTACAATGAGCAGTTCTTC.